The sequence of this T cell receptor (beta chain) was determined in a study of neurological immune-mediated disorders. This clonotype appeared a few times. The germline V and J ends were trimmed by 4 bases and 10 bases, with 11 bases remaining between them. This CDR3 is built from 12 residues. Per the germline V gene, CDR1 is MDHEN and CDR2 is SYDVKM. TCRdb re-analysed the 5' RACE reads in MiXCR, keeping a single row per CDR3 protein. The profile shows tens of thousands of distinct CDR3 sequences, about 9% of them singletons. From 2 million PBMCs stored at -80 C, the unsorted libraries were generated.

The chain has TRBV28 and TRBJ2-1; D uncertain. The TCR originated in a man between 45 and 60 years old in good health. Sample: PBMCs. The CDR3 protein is CASSSSRNEQFF. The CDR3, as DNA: TGTGCCAGCAGTTCCTCGAGGAACGAGCAGTTCTTC.